The clone carrying this T cell receptor (beta chain) occurred a few times. Its specificity is unknown. The authors incorporated unique molecular identifiers into the TCR beta cDNA libraries. The authors obtained about 520,000 cDNA molecules from roughly 1.1 to 9.2 million T cells. TCRdb fed the PCR reads into MiXCR, producing one record per CDR3 protein. The data show around 700,000 distinct CDR3 sequences, approximately 60% seen once. The J segment lost 4 bases and the V segment lost 2 bases, leaving 3 bases of the junction unmatched. The CDR3 runs to 15 residues. The germline gives CDR1 SGHAT, CDR2 FQNNGV. This record comes from a study of post-analysis software for immune sequencing data. For the study at large: Relapsing-remitting, secondary progressive and progressive-relapsing multiple sclerosis were all included among the disease courses. Overall study results and limits: Among roughly 5 TRBV segments more frequent in patients than controls were TRBV5-6, TRBV5-1 and TRBV20-1.

The clonotype was recovered from a girl aged 2 to 9 with multiple sclerosis. The chain combines TRBV11-2 with TRBJ2-3; 10 bases are a match to TRBD2. The sample consisted of blood. The CDR3 region is CASSLSGRAPDTQYF. DNA of the CDR3: TGTGCCAGCAGCTTAAGCGGGAGGGCCCCAGATACGCAGTATTTT.